This TCR beta chain was observed in a study of T cell repertoires in cytomegalovirus infection. Overall study: Indications of both CMV infection and matching HLA type were provided by public TCR beta signatures. Overall study results and limits: HLA-C-restricted CMV clonotypes gave the most frequent clonotype in two of eight donors.

A single record per CDR3 protein comes from TCRdb applying MiXCR to the reads. The table lists approximately 730,000 distinct CDR3 sequences, almost 30% of them singletons. Trimming removed 0 bases from V and 3 bases from J, with 11 bases in between. This CDR3 has 15 residues. Germline V gene data show CDR1 as MNHEY and CDR2 as SVGAGI. Concerning this clonotype itself: Its antigen is currently unknown.

The chain couples TRBV6-5 to TRBJ1-1; perhaps TRBD1 as D (5 bases). Material: cultured CD8+ T cells from PBMCs, obtained from culture after CMV antigen stimulation. This sequence was found in a human donor in good health (CMV status not recorded). Some clones in this sample may be carry-over from other donors' samples. CDR3 in amino acids: CASSYSAREDTEAFF. The CDR3 bases are TGTGCCAGCAGTTACTCGGCCAGGGAAGACACTGAAGCTTTCTTT.